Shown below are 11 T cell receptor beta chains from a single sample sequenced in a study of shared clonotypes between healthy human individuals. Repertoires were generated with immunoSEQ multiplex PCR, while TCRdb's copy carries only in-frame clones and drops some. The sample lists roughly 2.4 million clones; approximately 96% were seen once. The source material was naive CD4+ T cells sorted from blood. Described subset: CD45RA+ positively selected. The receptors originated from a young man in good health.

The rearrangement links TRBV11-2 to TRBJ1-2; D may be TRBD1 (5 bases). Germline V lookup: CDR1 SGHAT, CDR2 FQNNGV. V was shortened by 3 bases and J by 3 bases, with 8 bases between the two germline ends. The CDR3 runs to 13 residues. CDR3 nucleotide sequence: TGTGCCAGCAGCTTCGGGGGGGACTATGGCTACACCTTC. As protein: CASSFGGDYGYTF.

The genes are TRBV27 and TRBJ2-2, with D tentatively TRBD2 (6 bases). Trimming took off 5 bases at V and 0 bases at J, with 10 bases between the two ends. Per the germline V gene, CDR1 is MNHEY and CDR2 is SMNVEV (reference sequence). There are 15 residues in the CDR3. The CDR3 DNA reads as TGTGCCAGCAGTCGGGACTTCGCGAACACCGGGGAGCTGTTTTTT. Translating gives CASSRDFANTGELFF.

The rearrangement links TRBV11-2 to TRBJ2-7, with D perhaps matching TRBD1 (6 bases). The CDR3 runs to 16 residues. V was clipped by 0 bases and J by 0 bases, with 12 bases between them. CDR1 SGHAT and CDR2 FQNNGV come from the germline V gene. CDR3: CASSLDGTPFSYEQYF. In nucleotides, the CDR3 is TGTGCCAGCAGCTTAGACGGGACACCGTTCTCCTACGAGCAGTACTTC.

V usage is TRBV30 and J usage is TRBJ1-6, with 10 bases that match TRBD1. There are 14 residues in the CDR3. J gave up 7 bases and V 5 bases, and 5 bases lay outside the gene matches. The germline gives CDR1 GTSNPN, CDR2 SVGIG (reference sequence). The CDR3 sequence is CAWATDRGNSPLHF. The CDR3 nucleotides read TGTGCCTGGGCAACGGACAGGGGGAATTCACCCCTCCACTTT.

The CDR3 here is CASSLNPGERSYF. The CDR3 DNA reads as TGTGCCAGCAGCTTAAACCCGGGGGAGCGGTCGTACTTC. V usage is TRBV7-9 and J usage is TRBJ2-7, with D possibly TRBD2 on 6 matching bases. The CDR3 runs to 13 residues. Deletions cut 2 bases from V and 12 bases from J, with 17 bases between. Germline CDR1 and CDR2: SEHNR and FQNEAQ (reference sequence).

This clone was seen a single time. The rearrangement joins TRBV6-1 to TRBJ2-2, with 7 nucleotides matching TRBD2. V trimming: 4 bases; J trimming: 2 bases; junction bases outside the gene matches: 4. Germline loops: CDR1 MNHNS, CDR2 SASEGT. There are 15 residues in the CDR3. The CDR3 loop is CASSVRGLNTGELFF. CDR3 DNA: TGTGCCAGCAGTGTCCGGGGACTAAACACCGGGGAGCTGTTTTTT.

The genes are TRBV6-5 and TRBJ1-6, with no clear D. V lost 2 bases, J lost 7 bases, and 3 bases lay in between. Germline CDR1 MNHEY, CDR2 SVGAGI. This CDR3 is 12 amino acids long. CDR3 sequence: CASSYENSPLHF. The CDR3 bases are TGTGCCAGCAGTTACGAAAATTCACCCCTCCACTTT.

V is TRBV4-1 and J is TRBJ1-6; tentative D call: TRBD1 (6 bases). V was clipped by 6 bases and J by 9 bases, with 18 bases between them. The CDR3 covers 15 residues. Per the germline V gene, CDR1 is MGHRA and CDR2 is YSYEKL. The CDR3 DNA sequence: TGCGCCAGCAGACTAATAGGGGGTAAGGGTTCACCCCTCCACTTT. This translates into CASRLIGGKGSPLHF.

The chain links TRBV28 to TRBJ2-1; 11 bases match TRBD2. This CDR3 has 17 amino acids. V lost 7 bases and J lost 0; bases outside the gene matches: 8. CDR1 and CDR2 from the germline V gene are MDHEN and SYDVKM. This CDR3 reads CASTPVAGGPSYNEQFF. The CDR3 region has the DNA TGTGCCAGCACCCCCGTAGCGGGGGGGCCCTCCTACAATGAGCAGTTCTTC.

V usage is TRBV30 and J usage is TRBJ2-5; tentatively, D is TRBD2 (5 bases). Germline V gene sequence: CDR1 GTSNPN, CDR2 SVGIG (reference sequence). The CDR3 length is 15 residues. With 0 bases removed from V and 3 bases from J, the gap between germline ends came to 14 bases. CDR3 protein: CAWSVGHGGKETQYF. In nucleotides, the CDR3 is TGTGCCTGGAGTGTAGGCCACGGAGGTAAAGAGACCCAGTACTTC.

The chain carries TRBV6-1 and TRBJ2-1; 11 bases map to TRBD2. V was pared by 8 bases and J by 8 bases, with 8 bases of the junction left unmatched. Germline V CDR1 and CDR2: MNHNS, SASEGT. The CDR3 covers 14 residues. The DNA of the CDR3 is TGTGCCAGCTGTAGCGGGGGGGCGGAAGATGAGCAGTTCTTC. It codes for CASCSGGAEDEQFF.